Each of the 8 T cell receptor beta chains below was sequenced from the same sample in a study of CD8+ T cells in alopecia areata (dated by TCRdb to 2016 to 2018). Library creation used the immunoSEQ multiplex PCR assay. For TCR sequencing, RNA was extracted from every sample and reverse transcribed into cDNA to serve as template. In TCRdb, the immuneACCESS table is reduced to in-frame sequences with V and J assigned. These tables do not hold every clone; where another copy was compared, an unresolved V gene accounts for under half, and the others remain unexplained. The sample table shows roughly 250,000 clones, and about 68% are seen once. About 1.3% of the sample lies in the top ten. The sample's time point, from its label and the paper: baseline before oral tofacitinib. The starting material was CD4+ T cells sorted from blood, obtained at week 0. The source is a human donor with alopecia areata.

This clone was seen only a few times. The chain employs TRBV29-1 and TRBJ2-3; D may be TRBD1 (5 bases). The V gene lost 5 bases and the J gene lost 3 bases, with 15 bases spanning the gap. Germline V gene lookup returns CDR1 SQVTM and CDR2 ANQGSEA. The CDR3 spans 14 residues. CDR3 amino acids: CSVTKGSGTDTQYF. CDR3 nucleotides: TGCAGCGTTACGAAGGGGTCAGGGACAGATACGCAGTATTTT.

The chain combines TRBV18 with TRBJ1-2; TRBD1 matches at 8 bases. The germline CDR1 and CDR2 sequences are KGHSH and LQKENI. This CDR3 contains 14 residues. The trim removed 4 bases at V and 5 bases at J, leaving 6 bases unmatched. The CDR3 is CASSLDRVGYGYTF. CDR3 nucleotides: TGTGCCAGCTCACTGGACAGGGTAGGATATGGCTACACCTTC.

V is TRBV30 and J is TRBJ2-5; D gene unclear. The germline CDR1 and CDR2 sequences are GTSNPN and SVGIG (reference sequence). Trimming took off 0 bases at V and 5 bases at J, with 10 bases between the two ends. The CDR3 consists of 13 residues. CDR3 loop: CAWSVMGRETQYF. CDR3 nucleotides: TGTGCCTGGAGTGTAATGGGCCGGGAGACCCAGTACTTC.

V is TRBV7-2 and J is TRBJ2-3; D gene unclear. V lost 5 bases to trimming and J lost 1 base, with 10 bases between them. This CDR3 has 14 amino acids. Germline V gene sequence: CDR1 SGHTA, CDR2 FQGNSA. CDR3 DNA: TGTGCCAGCAGCCCTCAGGTGGGCACAGATACGCAGTATTTT. Translating it yields CASSPQVGTDTQYF.

This clone showed up just a few times. The genes are TRBV25-1 and TRBJ1-6; the match to TRBD1 covers 9 bases. CDR1 and CDR2 from the germline V gene are MGHDK and SYGVNS. The CDR3 consists of 15 residues. V lost 2 bases and J lost 6; bases outside the gene matches: 2. The CDR3 sequence is CASSEPTGGNSPLHF. The CDR3 nucleotides read TGTGCCAGCAGTGAACCGACAGGGGGTAATTCACCCCTCCACTTT.

Of note for this clone: This CDR3 is also generated by other DNA sequences in the sample. The chain carries TRBV7-3 and TRBJ2-5, with D possibly TRBD1 on 6 matching bases. V was clipped by 5 bases and J by 2 bases, with 9 bases between them. Looked up from germline, CDR1 is SGHTA and CDR2 is FQGTGA. The CDR3 has 13 residues. CDR3 DNA sequence: TGTGCCAGCAGCAGGACAGTTCAAGAGACCCAGTACTTC. This encodes CASSRTVQETQYF.

The chain carries TRBV9 and TRBJ1-5; 7 bases match TRBD1. The length of the CDR3 is 14 residues. The V gene's germline CDR1 is SGDLS and CDR2 YYNGEE. V shed 0 bases, J shed 8 bases, and the junction held 5 bases outside the gene matches. As DNA, the CDR3 is TGTGCCAGCAGCGTAGGAAGGGGGCCGGAGCCCCAGCATTTT. Its protein is CASSVGRGPEPQHF.

The chain recombines TRBV7-8 with TRBJ2-2, with 9 bases fitting TRBD1. The CDR3 totals 15 residues. Germline V gene sequence: CDR1 SGHVS, CDR2 FQNEAQ. After removal of 5 bases from V and 5 bases from J, the junction contained 6 bases not matched to a gene. In nucleotides, the CDR3 is TGTGCCAGCAGCCCCCCGGGACAGGGAACCGGGGAGCTGTTTTTT. This translates into CASSPPGQGTGELFF.